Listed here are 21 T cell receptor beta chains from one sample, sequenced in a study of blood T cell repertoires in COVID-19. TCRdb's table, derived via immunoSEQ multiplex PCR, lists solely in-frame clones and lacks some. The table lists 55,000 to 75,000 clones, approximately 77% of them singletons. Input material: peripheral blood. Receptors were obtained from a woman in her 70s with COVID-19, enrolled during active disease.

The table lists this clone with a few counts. CDR3 nucleotide sequence: TGTGCCAGTAGTATAGTAGGAGCGGGAGGAGATACGCAGTATTTT. Translation: CASSIVGAGGDTQYF. The chain links TRBV19 to TRBJ2-3; 9 nucleotides line up with TRBD2. CDR1 and CDR2 from the germline V gene are LNHDA and SQIVND (reference sequence). CDR3 length: 15 amino acids. V trimming: 1 base; J trimming: 5 bases; junction bases outside the gene matches: 4.

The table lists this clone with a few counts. The CDR3 loop reads CASSPSPGQGNYGYTF. The CDR3 DNA reads as TGTGCCAGCAGCCCATCGCCGGGACAGGGGAACTATGGCTACACCTTC. The chain employs TRBV5-5 and TRBJ1-2; TRBD1 matches 10 bases. CDR3 length: 16 residues. V was pared by 4 bases and J by 2 bases, with 8 bases of the junction left unmatched. CDR1 and CDR2 (germline): SGHKS, YYEKEE (reference sequence).

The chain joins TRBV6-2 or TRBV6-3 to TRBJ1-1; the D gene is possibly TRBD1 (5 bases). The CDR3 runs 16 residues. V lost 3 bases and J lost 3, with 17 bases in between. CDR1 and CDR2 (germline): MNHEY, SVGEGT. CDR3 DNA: TGTGCCAGCAGTTATAACCCCGGGGGTTTGTACACTGAAGCTTTCTTT. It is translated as CASSYNPGGLYTEAFF.

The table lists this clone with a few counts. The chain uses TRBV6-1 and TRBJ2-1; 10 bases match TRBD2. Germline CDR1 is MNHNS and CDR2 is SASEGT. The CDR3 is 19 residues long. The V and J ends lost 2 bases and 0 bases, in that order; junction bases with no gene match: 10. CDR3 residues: CASSERASGGWSSYNEQFF. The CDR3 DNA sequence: TGTGCCAGCAGTGAAAGGGCTAGCGGGGGTTGGAGCTCCTACAATGAGCAGTTCTTC.

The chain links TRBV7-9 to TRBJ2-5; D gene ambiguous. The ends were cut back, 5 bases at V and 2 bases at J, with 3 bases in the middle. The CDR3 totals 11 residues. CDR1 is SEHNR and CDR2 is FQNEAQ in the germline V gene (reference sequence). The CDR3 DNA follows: TGTGCCAGCAGCCGTCAAGAGACCCAGTACTTC. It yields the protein CASSRQETQYF.

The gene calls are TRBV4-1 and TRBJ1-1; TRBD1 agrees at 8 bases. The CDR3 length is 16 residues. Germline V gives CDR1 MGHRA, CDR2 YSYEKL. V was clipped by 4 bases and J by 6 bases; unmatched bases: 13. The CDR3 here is CASSPRTGRELAEAFF. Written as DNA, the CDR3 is TGCGCCAGCAGCCCTCGGACAGGGAGAGAATTAGCTGAAGCTTTCTTT.

The CDR3 sequence: CASRGTNVGNEQFF. The CDR3 nucleotides read TGTGCCAGCAGGGGGACAAATGTAGGCAATGAGCAGTTCTTC. The chain combines TRBV2 with TRBJ2-1; D possibly corresponds to TRBD1 (6 bases). From germline, CDR1 is SNHLY and CDR2 FYNNEI. CDR3 length equals 14 residues. With 6 bases removed from V and 6 bases from J, the gap between germline ends came to 15 bases.

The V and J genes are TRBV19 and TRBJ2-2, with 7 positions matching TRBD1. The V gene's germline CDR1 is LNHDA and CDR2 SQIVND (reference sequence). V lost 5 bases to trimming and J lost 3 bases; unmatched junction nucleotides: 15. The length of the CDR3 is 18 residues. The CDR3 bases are TGTGCCAGTAGTCCTCACCCCCGACAGGGTATCTACACCGGGGAGCTGTTTTTT. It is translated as CASSPHPRQGIYTGELFF.

The CDR3 here is CSVAGLHGVVNEQFF. For the CDR3, the DNA is TGCAGCGTCGCCGGACTACACGGGGTAGTCAATGAGCAGTTCTTC. The chain is built from TRBV29-1 and TRBJ2-1; D might be TRBD2 (6 bases). The CDR3 has 15 amino acids. Between the trimmed V and J ends, which lost 6 bases and 6 bases, there was a span of 21 bases. CDR1 is SQVTM, CDR2 ANQGSEA, per germline.

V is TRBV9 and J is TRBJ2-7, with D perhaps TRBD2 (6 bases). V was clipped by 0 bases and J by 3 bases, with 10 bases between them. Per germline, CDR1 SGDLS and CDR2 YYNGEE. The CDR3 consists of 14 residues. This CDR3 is CASSVDGSGYEQYF. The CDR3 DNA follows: TGTGCCAGCAGCGTAGACGGGAGCGGCTACGAGCAGTACTTC.

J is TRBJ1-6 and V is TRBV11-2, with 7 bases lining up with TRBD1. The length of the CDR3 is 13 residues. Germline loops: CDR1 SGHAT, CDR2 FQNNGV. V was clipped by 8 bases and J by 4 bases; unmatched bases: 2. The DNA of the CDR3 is TGTGCCAGCTCGGGACAGTATAATTCACCCCTCCACTTT. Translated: CASSGQYNSPLHF.

The CDR3 loop is CASSKDRGPWETQYF. The CDR3, as DNA: TGTGCCAGCAGCAAAGACAGGGGGCCTTGGGAGACCCAGTACTTC. V usage is TRBV11-3 and J usage is TRBJ2-5; 10 nucleotides line up with TRBD1. This CDR3 region has 15 residues. The trim removed 5 bases at V and 5 bases at J, leaving 8 bases unmatched. The V gene's germline CDR1 is SGHNT and CDR2 YENEEA.

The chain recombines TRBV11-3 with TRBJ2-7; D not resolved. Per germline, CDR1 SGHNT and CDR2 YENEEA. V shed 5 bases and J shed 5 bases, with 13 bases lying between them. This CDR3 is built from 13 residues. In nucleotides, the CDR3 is TGTGCCAGCAGCCGCCACTTTACGGACGAGCAGTACGTC. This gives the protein CASSRHFTDEQYV.

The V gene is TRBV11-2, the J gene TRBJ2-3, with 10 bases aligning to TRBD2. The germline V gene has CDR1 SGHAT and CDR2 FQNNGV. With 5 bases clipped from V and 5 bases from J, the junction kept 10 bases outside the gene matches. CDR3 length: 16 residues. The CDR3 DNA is TGTGCCAGCAGCAACCAAGCGGGGGGGCTGGGAGATACGCAGTATTTT. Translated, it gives CASSNQAGGLGDTQYF.

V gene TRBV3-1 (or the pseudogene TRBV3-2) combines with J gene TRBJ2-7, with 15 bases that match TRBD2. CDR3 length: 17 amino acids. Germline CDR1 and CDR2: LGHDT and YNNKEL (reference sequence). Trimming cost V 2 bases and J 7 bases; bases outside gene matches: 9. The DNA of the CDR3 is TGTGCCAGCAGCCAAAGAGGACTAGCGGGAGGGCCCGGGGAGCAGTACGTC. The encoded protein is CASSQRGLAGGPGEQYV.

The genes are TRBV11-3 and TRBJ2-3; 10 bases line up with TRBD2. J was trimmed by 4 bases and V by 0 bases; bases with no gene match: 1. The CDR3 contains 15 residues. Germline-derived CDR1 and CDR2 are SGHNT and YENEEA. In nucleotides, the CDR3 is TGTGCCAGCAGCTTAGATAGCGGGGGGCCAGATACGCAGTATTTT. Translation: CASSLDSGGPDTQYF. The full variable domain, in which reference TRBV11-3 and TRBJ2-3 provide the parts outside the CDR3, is EAGVVQSPRYKIIEKKQPVAFWCNPISGHNTLYWYLQNLGQGPELLIRYENEEAVDDSQLPKDRFSAERLKGVDSTLKIQPAELGDSAVYLCASSLDSGGPDTQYFGPGTRLTVL.

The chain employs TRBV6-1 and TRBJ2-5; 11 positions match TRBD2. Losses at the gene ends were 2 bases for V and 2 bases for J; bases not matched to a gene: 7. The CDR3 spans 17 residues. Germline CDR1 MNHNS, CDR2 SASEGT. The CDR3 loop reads CASSEWDSGGGQETQYF. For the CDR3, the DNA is TGTGCCAGCAGTGAATGGGATAGCGGGGGGGGACAAGAGACCCAGTACTTC.

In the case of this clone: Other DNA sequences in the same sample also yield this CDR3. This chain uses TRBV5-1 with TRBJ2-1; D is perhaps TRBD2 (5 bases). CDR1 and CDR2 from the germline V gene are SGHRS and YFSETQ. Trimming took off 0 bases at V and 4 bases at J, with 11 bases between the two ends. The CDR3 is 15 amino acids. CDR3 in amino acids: CASSLGGSSYNEQFF. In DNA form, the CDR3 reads TGCGCCAGCAGCTTGGGCGGGTCGTCATACAATGAGCAGTTCTTC.

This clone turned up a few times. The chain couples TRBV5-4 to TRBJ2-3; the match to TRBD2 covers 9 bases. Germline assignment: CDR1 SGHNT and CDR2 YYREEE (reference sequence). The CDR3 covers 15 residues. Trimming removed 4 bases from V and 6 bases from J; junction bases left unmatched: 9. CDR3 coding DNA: TGTGCCAGCAGCATAGGGACTAGCCCCTCCGATACGCAGTATTTT. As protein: CASSIGTSPSDTQYF. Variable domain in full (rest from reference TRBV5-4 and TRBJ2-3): ETGVTQSPTHLIKTRGQQVTLRCSSQSGHNTVSWYQQALGQGPQFIFQYYREEENGRGNFPPRFSGLQFPNYSSELNVNALELDDSALYLCASSIGTSPSDTQYFGPGTRLTVL.

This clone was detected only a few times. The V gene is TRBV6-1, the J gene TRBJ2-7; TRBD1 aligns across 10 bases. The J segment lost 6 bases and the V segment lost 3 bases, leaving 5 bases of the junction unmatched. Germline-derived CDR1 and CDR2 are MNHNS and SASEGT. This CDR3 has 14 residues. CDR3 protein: CASSEGQGTVEQYF. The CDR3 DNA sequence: TGTGCCAGCAGTGAGGGACAGGGGACGGTCGAGCAGTACTTC.

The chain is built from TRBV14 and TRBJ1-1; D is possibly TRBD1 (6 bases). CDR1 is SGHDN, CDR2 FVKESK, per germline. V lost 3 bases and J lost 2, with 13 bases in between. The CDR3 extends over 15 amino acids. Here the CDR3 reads CASSHTRRGNTEAFF. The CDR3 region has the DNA TGTGCCAGCAGCCACACCCGCAGGGGAAACACTGAAGCTTTCTTT.